What follows are 22 T cell receptor beta chains derived from one specimen sequenced in a study of spatial heterogeneity in lung cancer. TCRdb re-called the 5' RACE reads with MiXCR, one entry per CDR3 protein. The sample shows 20,000 to 25,000 distinct CDR3 sequences, 7% of them seen only once. Time point meaning: sample taken at primary tumor resection. This sample comprised PBMCs, obtained at surgery. The receptor set was obtained from a male donor with early-stage non-small cell lung cancer.

This chain links TRBV4-1 with TRBJ2-7; 9 bases align to TRBD1. The CDR3 totals 15 residues. With 2 bases clipped from V and 5 bases from J, the junction kept 7 bases outside the gene matches. Germline-derived CDR1 and CDR2 are MGHRA and YSYEKL. The CDR3 nucleotides read TGCGCCAGCAGCCAACCCGGGACAGGGTCCCACGAGCAGTACTTC. As protein: CASSQPGTGSHEQYF.

At least ten counts were recorded for this clonotype. The J gene is TRBJ2-7, the V gene TRBV5-1, with 9 bases that match TRBD1. The V segment lost 5 bases and the J segment 5 bases; nucleotides outside the gene matches: 5. This CDR3 is built from 13 residues. Germline V gene data show CDR1 as SGHRS and CDR2 as YFSETQ. The DNA of the CDR3 is TGCGCCAGCAGGAAGGGACAGGGTAACGAGCAGTACTTC. Translating gives CASRKGQGNEQYF.

The chain has TRBV18 and TRBJ2-1; TRBD1 agrees at 7 bases. Germline loops: CDR1 KGHSH, CDR2 LQKENI. With 4 bases clipped from V and 8 bases from J, the junction kept 8 bases outside the gene matches. The CDR3 length is 14 residues. The CDR3, as DNA: TGTGCCAGCTCACGACAGGGCACGATCGATGAGCAGTTCTTC. It is translated as CASSRQGTIDEQFF.

V is TRBV29-1 and J is TRBJ2-3, with TRBD2 as a possible D gene (5 bases). In germline, CDR1 is SQVTM, CDR2 ANQGSEA. Trimming cost V 4 bases and J 0 bases, with 14 bases left between them. This CDR3 spans 15 amino acids. DNA for the CDR3: TGCAGCGTTGCAATTGGACTCACTAGCACAGATACGCAGTATTTT. Amino acid sequence: CSVAIGLTSTDTQYF.

This clonotype has more than one count but fewer than ten. The chain employs TRBV9 and TRBJ2-7, with 9 nucleotides matching TRBD1. The CDR3 is 15 residues long. Losses at the gene ends were 3 bases for V and 7 bases for J; bases not matched to a gene: 11. The V gene's germline CDR1 is SGDLS and CDR2 YYNGEE. CDR3 in DNA: TGTGCCAGCAGCGCGGCCGGGACAGGGATCGGAGAGCAGTACTTC. Its translation: CASSAAGTGIGEQYF. Full variable domain (rest looked up from reference TRBV9 and TRBJ2-7): DSGVTQTPKHLITATGQRVTLRCSPRSGDLSVYWYQQSLDQGLQFLIQYYNGEERAKGNILERFSAQQFPDLHSELNLSSLELGDSALYFCASSAAGTGIGEQYFGPGTRLTVT.

This clonotype came up a few times. V gene TRBV12-3 or TRBV12-4 combines with J gene TRBJ2-6; 11 bases map to TRBD1. After removal of 6 bases from V and 0 bases from J, the junction contained 1 base not matched to a gene. There are 16 residues in the CDR3. This chain's CDR3 is CASRGTGGSGANVLTF. In DNA, the CDR3 is TGTGCCAGCAGAGGGACAGGGGGCTCTGGGGCCAACGTCCTGACTTTC.

This clonotype has ten or more counts. This sequence joins TRBV11-2 and TRBJ2-1, with TRBD2 identical over 7 bases. Germline V gene lookup returns CDR1 SGHAT and CDR2 FQNNGV. CDR3 length equals 17 residues. V shed 7 bases, J shed 2 bases, and the junction held 14 bases outside the gene matches. This chain's CDR3 is CASTPMFAGATYNEQFF. The CDR3 coding sequence is TGTGCCAGCACCCCGATGTTTGCGGGAGCGACCTACAATGAGCAGTTCTTC.

This clonotype was seen many times. V and J are TRBV20-1 and TRBJ2-6; D is ambiguous. Per the germline V gene, CDR1 is DFQATT and CDR2 is SNEGSKA (reference sequence). This CDR3 comprises 14 residues. Trimming removed 0 bases from V and 4 bases from J, with 7 bases in between. The CDR3 region is CSARDIVGANVLTF. DNA for the CDR3: TGCAGTGCTAGAGATATCGTGGGGGCCAACGTCCTGACTTTC.

This clonotype was found many times. J is TRBJ2-2 and V is TRBV9; TRBD1 aligns across 12 bases. The V and J ends lost 7 bases and 6 bases, in that order; junction bases with no gene match: 1. From germline, CDR1 is SGDLS and CDR2 YYNGEE. This CDR3 contains 13 residues. This CDR3 reads CASGTGGPGELFF. In DNA form, the CDR3 reads TGTGCCAGCGGGACAGGGGGCCCCGGGGAGCTGTTTTTT.

This clonotype is classed as medium-sized. The chain couples TRBV27 to TRBJ2-7; the D gene is possibly TRBD2 (5 bases). V was cut by 4 bases and J by 3 bases, with 10 bases left in between. This CDR3 is built from 13 residues. The germline V gene has CDR1 MNHEY and CDR2 SMNVEV (reference sequence). As DNA, the CDR3 is TGTGCCAGCAGTTCGACCGGGGACTACGAGCAGTACTTC. Translated: CASSSTGDYEQYF.

This clonotype was counted many times. The genes are TRBV5-1 and TRBJ2-7; D gene ambiguous. V lost 4 bases, J lost 4 bases, and 15 bases lay in between. CDR1 SGHRS and CDR2 YFSETQ come from the germline V gene. CDR3 length: 14 amino acids. The CDR3 region has the DNA TGCGCCAGCAGCATTGGACCGATTGCATACGAGCAGTACTTC. Encoded protein: CASSIGPIAYEQYF.

The chain is built from TRBV5-1 and TRBJ2-7, with 9 nucleotides matching TRBD2. Germline CDR1 is SGHRS and CDR2 is YFSETQ. The CDR3 is made up of 15 amino acids. V lost 2 bases to trimming and J lost 1 base; unmatched junction nucleotides: 4. The CDR3 reads CASSFGTSRSYEQYF. Here the CDR3 DNA reads TGCGCCAGCAGCTTTGGGACTAGCAGATCCTACGAGCAGTACTTC.

This clonotype has at least ten counts. The CDR3 here is CASSEGQPGKYGYTF. The CDR3 nucleotides are TGCGCCAGCAGCGAAGGACAACCCGGAAAGTATGGCTACACCTTC. J is TRBJ1-2 and V is TRBV5-1; perhaps TRBD1 as D (5 bases). The V gene lost 4 bases and the J gene lost 5 bases, with 18 bases spanning the gap. This CDR3 spans 15 amino acids. Germline V gives CDR1 SGHRS, CDR2 YFSETQ.

This clonotype was seen repeatedly, ten times or more. This sequence joins TRBV19 and TRBJ1-1, with D possibly being TRBD1 (6 bases). V shed 7 bases and J shed 3 bases, with 9 bases lying between them. The germline CDR1 and CDR2 sequences are LNHDA and SQIVND (reference sequence). The CDR3 has 12 amino acids. The CDR3 nucleotides are TGTGCCAGTAAGCAGGGGTACACTGAAGCTTTCTTT. Translated: CASKQGYTEAFF.

Within the sample, this clonotype is medium-sized. The chain links TRBV20-1 to TRBJ2-7, with D perhaps TRBD2 (6 bases). This CDR3 has 13 amino acids. V lost 3 bases to trimming and J lost 5 bases, with 14 bases between them. Germline loops: CDR1 DFQATT, CDR2 SNEGSKA (reference sequence). The CDR3 loop reads CSASGSYQDEQYF. As DNA, the CDR3 is TGCAGTGCTAGCGGGAGTTACCAGGACGAGCAGTACTTC.

This clonotype was observed a few times. The chain uses TRBV7-3 and TRBJ2-3, with a possible D match to TRBD1 (5 bases). The CDR3 covers 14 residues. Trimming removed 2 bases from V and 7 bases from J, with 13 bases in between. CDR1 SGHTA and CDR2 FQGTGA come from the germline V gene. In DNA, the CDR3 is TGTGCCAGCAGCTTAGGGGCTACCACGTATACGCAGTATTTT. This translates into CASSLGATTYTQYF.

The V call is TRBV27, the J call TRBJ2-3, with D unclear. This CDR3 contains 15 residues. CDR1 and CDR2 from the germline V gene are MNHEY and SMNVEV (reference sequence). Trimming left V 2 bases short and J 2 bases short, with 11 bases between. The CDR3: CASSLVAWSTDTQYF. As DNA, the CDR3 is TGTGCCAGCAGTTTAGTAGCCTGGTCCACAGATACGCAGTATTTT.

The rearrangement uses TRBV2 and TRBJ2-5; D is undetermined. This CDR3 is built from 13 residues. Germline CDR1 reads SNHLY; CDR2 reads FYNNEI. V lost 3 bases and J 7 bases, leaving 12 bases between the germline ends. The CDR3 region has the DNA TGTGCCAGCAGTGAGCTCGCCGTGGGGACCCAGTACTTC. It translates to CASSELAVGTQYF.

This clonotype was counted at least ten times. The CDR3 DNA reads as TGCAGTGCTAGAGATCTGGGGACAGGGGGCGCGGGGTACACTGAAGCTTTCTTT. This encodes CSARDLGTGGAGYTEAFF. The rearrangement uses TRBV20-1 and TRBJ1-1; 12 nucleotides line up with TRBD1. Germline CDR1 is DFQATT and CDR2 is SNEGSKA (reference sequence). Germline trimming cut 0 bases from V and 3 bases from J; bases unmatched to any gene: 11. The CDR3 has 18 residues.

At least ten counts were recorded for this clonotype. The chain carries TRBV3-1 and TRBJ1-5; 7 bases agree with TRBD1. CDR1 LGHDT and CDR2 YNNKEL come from the germline V gene (reference sequence). V shed 5 bases and J 2 bases; nucleotides not matched to a gene: 9. The CDR3 length is 16 residues. The CDR3 DNA reads TGTGCCAGCAGCTCCCAATCAGGGGGACGCAATCAGCCCCAGCATTTT. Its translation: CASSSQSGGRNQPQHF.

This clonotype was found a few times. This CDR3 is CASSGQRNQPQHF. CDR3 DNA sequence: TGTGCCAGTAGCGGACAGCGGAATCAGCCCCAGCATTTT. The chain has TRBV19 and TRBJ1-5, with D tentatively TRBD1 (6 bases). The CDR3 sequence is 13 residues long. Germline V lookup: CDR1 LNHDA, CDR2 SQIVND (reference sequence). V dropped 6 bases and J dropped 4 bases, with 10 bases sitting between them.

The table lists this clonotype with many counts. The chain combines TRBV20-1 with TRBJ1-5; 7 bases line up with TRBD1. This CDR3 spans 13 amino acids. Germline values: CDR1 DFQATT, CDR2 SNEGSKA (reference sequence). Trimming at V came to 5 bases and at J to 6 bases, leaving 7 bases not matched to a gene. The CDR3 loop reads CSARETGRQPQHF. The CDR3 nucleotides are TGCAGTGCTCGCGAGACAGGGCGTCAGCCCCAGCATTTT.